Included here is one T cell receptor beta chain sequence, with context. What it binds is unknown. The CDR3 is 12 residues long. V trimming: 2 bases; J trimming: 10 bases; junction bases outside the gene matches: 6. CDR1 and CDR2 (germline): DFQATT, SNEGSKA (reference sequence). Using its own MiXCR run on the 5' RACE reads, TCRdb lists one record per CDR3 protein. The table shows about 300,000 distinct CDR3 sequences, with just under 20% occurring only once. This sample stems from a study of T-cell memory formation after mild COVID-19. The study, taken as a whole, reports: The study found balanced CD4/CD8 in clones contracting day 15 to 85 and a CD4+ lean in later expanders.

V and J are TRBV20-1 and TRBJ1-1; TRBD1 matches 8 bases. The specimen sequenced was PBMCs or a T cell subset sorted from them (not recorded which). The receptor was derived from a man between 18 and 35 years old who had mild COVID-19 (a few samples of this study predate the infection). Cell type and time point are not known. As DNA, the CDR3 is TGCAGTGCTAGACTCAGGGGGCGCGGAGCTTTCTTT. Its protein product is CSARLRGRGAFF.